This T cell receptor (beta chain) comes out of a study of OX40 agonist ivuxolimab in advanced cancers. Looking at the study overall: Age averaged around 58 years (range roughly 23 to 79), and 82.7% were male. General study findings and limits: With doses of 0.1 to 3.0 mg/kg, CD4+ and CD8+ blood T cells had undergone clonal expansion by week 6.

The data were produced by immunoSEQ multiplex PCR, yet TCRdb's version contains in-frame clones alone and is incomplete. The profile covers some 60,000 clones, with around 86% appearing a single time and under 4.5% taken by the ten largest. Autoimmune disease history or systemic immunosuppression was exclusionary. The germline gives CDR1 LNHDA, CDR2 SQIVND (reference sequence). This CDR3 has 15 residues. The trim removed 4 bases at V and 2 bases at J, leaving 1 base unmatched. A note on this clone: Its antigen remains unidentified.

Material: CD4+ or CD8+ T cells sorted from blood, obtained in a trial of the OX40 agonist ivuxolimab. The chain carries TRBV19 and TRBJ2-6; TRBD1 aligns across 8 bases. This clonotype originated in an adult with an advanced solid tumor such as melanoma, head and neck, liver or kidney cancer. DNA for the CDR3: TGTGCCAGTAGTACGGACAGGGCTGGGGCCAACGTCCTGACTTTC. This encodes CASSTDRAGANVLTF. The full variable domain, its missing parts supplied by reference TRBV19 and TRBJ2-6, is DGGITQSPKYLFRKEGQNVTLSCEQNLNHDAMYWYRQDPGQGLRLIYYSQIVNDFQKGDIAEGYSVSREKKESFPLTVTSAQKNPTAFYLCASSTDRAGANVLTFGAGSRLTVL.